Shown below are 21 T cell receptor beta chains from a single sample sequenced in a study of long-term antiretroviral therapy in people with HIV. Running of the v3.0 immunoSEQ assay took place at survey level. The assay was immunoSEQ multiplex PCR, and TCRdb's table has in-frame clones only and misses some. The profile shows some 36,000 clones, approximately 85% of them singletons. The sequencing here drew on unsorted PBMCs, taken just over 2.7 years before starting antiretroviral therapy. These TCRs come from a young woman with HIV.

Only a few counts were recorded for this clone. V is TRBV27 and J is TRBJ1-6; D remains unclear. CDR1 and CDR2 (germline): MNHEY, SMNVEV (reference sequence). V was cut by 2 bases and J by 10 bases, with 9 bases left in between. The CDR3 runs 13 residues. The CDR3 here is CASSLGGSSPLHF. The CDR3 region has the DNA TGTGCCAGCAGTTTAGGTGGGAGCTCACCCCTCCACTTT.

The V gene is TRBV6-1, the J gene TRBJ1-2; 7 nucleotides line up with TRBD1. Trimming removed 2 bases from V and 4 bases from J; junction bases left unmatched: 7. CDR3 size: 15 residues. CDR1 and CDR2 from the germline V gene are MNHNS and SASEGT. The CDR3 coding sequence is TGTGCCAGCAGTGAATGGGACAGCCTGAGCTATGGCTACACCTTC. As protein: CASSEWDSLSYGYTF.

This chain joins TRBV5-1 and TRBJ2-1, with 8 bases lining up with TRBD2. The CDR3 is made up of 15 amino acids. With 4 bases clipped from V and 8 bases from J, the junction kept 11 bases outside the gene matches. Germline lookup yields CDR1 SGHRS and CDR2 YFSETQ. The CDR3 nucleotides are TGCGCCAGCAGCGAGGGACTAGGTCCATTCGATGAGCAGTTCTTC. Its translation is CASSEGLGPFDEQFF.

The V and J genes are TRBV7-9 and TRBJ1-2; 8 bases are shared with TRBD1. V gave up 6 bases and J gave up 4 bases; unmatched junction bases: 10. Germline V gives CDR1 SEHNR, CDR2 FQNEAQ (reference sequence). The CDR3 sequence is 15 residues long. The CDR3 bases are TGTGCCAGCAGGGCTGGACAGGGTGTTAGCTATGGCTACACCTTC. It codes for CASRAGQGVSYGYTF. Full variable domain (remainder filled in from reference TRBV7-9 and TRBJ1-2): DTGVSQNPRHKITKRGQNVTFRCDPISEHNRLYWYRQTLGQGPEFLTYFQNEAQLEKSRLLSDRFSAERPKGSFSTLEIQRTEQGDSAMYLCASRAGQGVSYGYTFGSGTRLTVV.

V gene TRBV6-5 combines with J gene TRBJ1-4, with 8 bases that match TRBD1. The CDR3 runs 16 residues. Losses at the gene ends were 4 bases for V and 8 bases for J; bases not matched to a gene: 12. The germline V gene has CDR1 MNHEY and CDR2 SVGAGI. Here the CDR3 reads CASSSMGGTGREKLFF. The CDR3 DNA reads as TGTGCCAGCAGTTCAATGGGGGGGACAGGAAGGGAAAAACTGTTTTTT.

This clone was detected once. V and J are TRBV6-1 and TRBJ1-2, with a tentative D call TRBD1 (6 bases). This CDR3 is built from 13 residues. Germline V CDR1 and CDR2: MNHNS, SASEGT. With 7 bases removed from V and 6 bases from J, the gap between germline ends came to 15 bases. In DNA form, the CDR3 reads TGTGCCAGCACTCTAGGTACAGGGAATGGCTACACCTTC. This translates into CASTLGTGNGYTF.

The chain links TRBV25-1 to TRBJ1-1; 7 nucleotides align to TRBD1. The CDR3 covers 14 residues. Germline trimming cut 3 bases from V and 0 bases from J; bases unmatched to any gene: 1. The germline V gene encodes CDR1 MGHDK and CDR2 SYGVNS. In DNA, the CDR3 is TGTGCCAGCAGTGAGGGACAGATGAACACTGAAGCTTTCTTT. Protein: CASSEGQMNTEAFF.

The chain is built from TRBV2 and TRBJ1-1; a weak D match, TRBD1 (6 bases). The CDR3 sequence is 11 residues long. CDR1 and CDR2 (germline): SNHLY, FYNNEI. V was pared by 10 bases and J by 5 bases, with 11 bases between. This CDR3 is CATGTITEAFF. The DNA of the CDR3 is TGTGCCACCGGGACAATAACTGAAGCTTTCTTT. Full variable domain (rest looked up from reference TRBV2 and TRBJ1-1): EPEVTQTPSHQVTQMGQEVILRCVPISNHLYFYWYRQILGQKVEFLVSFYNNEISEKSEIFDDQFSVERPDGSNFTLKIRSTKLEDSAMYFCATGTITEAFFGQGTRLTVV.

This clone was seen a few times. The same CDR3 can be traced to other DNA sequences in this sample. The V gene is TRBV29-1, the J gene TRBJ1-2; the D is unclear. The CDR3 is made up of 10 amino acids. Germline assignment: CDR1 SQVTM and CDR2 ANQGSEA. V dropped 3 bases and J dropped 5 bases, with 4 bases sitting between them. CDR3 DNA: TGCAGCGTTGAGGGGTATGGCTACACCTTC. This translates into CSVEGYGYTF. Drawing the rest from reference TRBV29-1 and TRBJ1-2, the complete variable domain is SAVISQKPSRDICQRGTSLTIQCQVDSQVTMMFWYRQQPGQSLTLIATANQGSEATYESGFVIDKFPISRPNLTFSTLTVSNMSPEDSSIYLCSVEGYGYTFGSGTRLTVV.

This clone was detected a few times. This chain joins TRBV30 and TRBJ1-2; D might be TRBD1 (5 bases). This CDR3 is 13 amino acids long. Germline CDR1 is GTSNPN and CDR2 is SVGIG (reference sequence). V was pared by 1 base and J by 6 bases, with 12 bases between. CDR3 protein: CAWSAGTSDGYTF. The DNA of the CDR3 is TGTGCCTGGAGTGCCGGGACTTCGGATGGCTACACCTTC.

The rearrangement joins TRBV6-1 to TRBJ1-2; D is undetermined. Germline CDR1 is MNHNS and CDR2 is SASEGT. V was trimmed by 8 bases and J by 8 bases, leaving 21 bases between them. CDR3 size: 14 residues. This chain's CDR3 is CASAFAGEERGYTF. DNA of the CDR3: TGTGCCAGCGCGTTTGCGGGAGAAGAGCGGGGCTACACCTTC.

This clone has a handful of counts. The rearrangement uses TRBV4-2 and TRBJ2-1, with D possibly matching TRBD2 (5 bases). The germline V gene encodes CDR1 LGHNA and CDR2 YNFKEQ. CDR3 size: 16 residues. V lost 1 base and J lost 5, with 15 bases in between. CDR3 sequence reads: CASSQALSTIDNEQFF. The CDR3 nucleotides are TGTGCCAGCAGCCAAGCGTTGTCGACTATCGACAATGAGCAGTTCTTC.

This chain uses TRBV29-1 with TRBJ1-1, with D hard to call. The CDR3 length is 12 residues. V gave up 4 bases and J gave up 1 base, with 7 bases separating them. Germline-derived CDR1 and CDR2 are SQVTM and ANQGSEA. This CDR3 reads CSVARGNTEAFF. As DNA, the CDR3 is TGCAGCGTTGCTCGTGGGAACACTGAAGCTTTCTTT.

The chain uses TRBV14 and TRBJ2-1; no definite D call. The V gene's germline CDR1 is SGHDN and CDR2 FVKESK. V gave up 0 bases and J gave up 5 bases, with 8 bases separating them. The CDR3 runs 14 residues. The CDR3 reads CASSQDNTHNEQFF. In nucleotides, the CDR3 is TGTGCCAGCAGCCAAGATAACACTCACAATGAGCAGTTCTTC.

This chain connects TRBV6-5 to TRBJ1-4; D remains ambiguous. Germline loops: CDR1 MNHEY, CDR2 SVGAGI. Trimming removed 4 bases at V and 1 base at J, with 13 bases between. The CDR3 has 16 amino acids. The CDR3 loop is CASSSEEELTNEKLFF. The DNA for the CDR3 is TGTGCCAGCAGTTCAGAGGAGGAGCTAACTAATGAAAAACTGTTTTTT.

This clone appeared a single time. V is TRBV14 and J is TRBJ1-6, with TRBD1 identical over 9 bases. This CDR3 spans 19 amino acids. Trimming cost V 1 base and J 5 bases; bases outside gene matches: 12. Germline values: CDR1 SGHDN, CDR2 FVKESK. The CDR3 loop is CASSQVRGRDRVDNSPLHF. The CDR3 DNA is TGTGCCAGCAGCCAAGTAAGGGGGCGGGACAGGGTAGATAATTCACCCCTCCACTTT.

Concerning this clone itself: The same CDR3 is also encoded by other DNA sequences in this sample. The chain joins TRBV19 to TRBJ1-3; D uncertain. The ends were cut back, 6 bases at V and 0 bases at J, with 6 bases in the middle. Germline V gives CDR1 LNHDA, CDR2 SQIVND (reference sequence). CDR3 length: 13 amino acids. The CDR3 region is CASSWASGNTIYF. CDR3 DNA sequence: TGTGCCAGTAGCTGGGCCTCTGGAAACACCATATATTTT.

This chain joins TRBV19 and TRBJ2-7; possible D gene TRBD2, 5 bases. V lost 3 bases to trimming and J lost 4 bases, with 13 bases between them. CDR1 and CDR2 from the germline V gene are LNHDA and SQIVND (reference sequence). This CDR3 comprises 14 residues. In DNA, the CDR3 is TGTGCCAGTAGTATCCCCTCGGACTTATACGAGCAGTACGTC. Its protein is CASSIPSDLYEQYV.

V and J are TRBV30 and TRBJ2-7; the match to TRBD1 covers 9 bases. This CDR3 contains 15 residues. Looked up from germline, CDR1 is GTSNPN and CDR2 is SVGIG (reference sequence). The trim removed 0 bases at V and 3 bases at J, leaving 6 bases unmatched. The CDR3 loop reads CAWSVAETGGYEQYF. CDR3 bases: TGTGCCTGGAGTGTTGCCGAGACAGGGGGCTACGAGCAGTACTTC.

CDR3 region: CASSLQVAANTGELFF. DNA for the CDR3: TGTGCCAGCAGTTTACAGGTCGCCGCGAACACCGGGGAGCTGTTTTTT. The chain recombines TRBV27 with TRBJ2-2; unclear D gene. Germline V lookup: CDR1 MNHEY, CDR2 SMNVEV (reference sequence). V lost 2 bases to trimming and J lost 0 bases, with 10 bases between them. The CDR3 has 16 residues.

This clone was recorded a few times. The CDR3 protein is CATGTGVPYEQYF. For the CDR3, the DNA is TGTGCCACCGGGACAGGCGTACCCTACGAGCAGTACTTC. V and J are TRBV2 and TRBJ2-7, with 8 bases fitting TRBD1. Germline V gene lookup returns CDR1 SNHLY and CDR2 FYNNEI. The junction had 7 bases not matched to a gene; V was cut back by 10 bases and J by 2 bases. CDR3 length: 13 amino acids.